The next 7 T cell receptor beta chains were all read from a single sample in a study of T cells in Graves' hyperthyroidism and ophthalmopathy. The source material, RNA transcripts, was used to amplify TCR beta CDR3 regions. RT-PCR in the first round (using the HTBI primer set) targeted the TCR CDR3. TCRdb used MiXCR to reprocess the multiplex PCR reads, holding one entry per CDR3 protein. Of about 520,000 distinct CDR3 sequences in the sample, less than 25% are singletons; the top ten hold around 11%. Sequencing was carried out using blood. The receptors derive from a young woman with Graves' ophthalmopathy.

This clonotype was seen a handful of times. V usage is TRBV6-1 and J usage is TRBJ1-2; D ambiguous. Trimming removed 3 bases at V and 5 bases at J, with 10 bases between. The CDR3 sequence is 13 residues long. The V gene's germline CDR1 is MNHNS and CDR2 SASEGT. This CDR3 reads CASSERNGYGYTF. The DNA of the CDR3 is TGTGCCAGCAGTGAGCGGAACGGATATGGCTACACCTTC.

This chain uses TRBV12-3 or TRBV12-4 with TRBJ1-1, with D perhaps TRBD1 (6 bases). The CDR3 has 13 amino acids. V lost 5 bases and J lost 8, with 15 bases in between. The CDR3 bases are TGTGCCAGCAGTACCCCCCGGACAGTCGAAGCTTTCTTT. This encodes CASSTPRTVEAFF.

This clonotype was observed many times. The rearrangement joins TRBV30 to TRBJ2-7, with a tentative D call TRBD2 (5 bases). V was trimmed by 2 bases and J by 6 bases, leaving 17 bases between them. This CDR3 spans 14 amino acids. Germline CDR1 is GTSNPN and CDR2 is SVGIG (reference sequence). CDR3 sequence (DNA): TGTGCCTGGAGTCCCCTGGAATTGGAGGCCGAGCAGTACTTC. Translation gives CAWSPLELEAEQYF.

This clonotype was counted a single time. The chain carries TRBV11-2 and TRBJ2-5; 10 positions agree with TRBD2. J was trimmed by 3 bases and V by 4 bases; bases with no gene match: 8. The CDR3 contains 16 residues. Germline-derived CDR1 and CDR2 are SGHAT and FQNNGV. The CDR3 nucleotides are TGTGCCAGCAGCTCTGGACTAGCGGCCGGAGAAGAGACCCAGTACTTC. Its translation: CASSSGLAAGEETQYF.

Ten or more counts support this clonotype. This chain connects TRBV18 to TRBJ2-2, with unresolved D. V lost 1 base and J lost 2, with 5 bases in between. Germline assignment: CDR1 KGHSH and CDR2 LQKENI. The CDR3 is 14 residues long. CDR3 protein: CASSPLSNTGELFF. The CDR3 coding sequence is TGTGCCAGCTCACCACTGAGCAACACCGGGGAGCTGTTTTTT.

The gene calls are TRBV27 and TRBJ1-1; no definite D call. CDR1 and CDR2 (germline): MNHEY, SMNVEV (reference sequence). CDR3 length: 12 amino acids. V was cut by 8 bases and J by 1 base, with 8 bases left in between. The CDR3 region has the DNA TGTGCCAGCGGAAAAGGGAACACTGAAGCTTTCTTT. Translated, it gives CASGKGNTEAFF.

This clonotype was observed at least ten times. The chain recombines TRBV15 with TRBJ2-7; weak D call: TRBD2 (6 bases). Trimming took off 0 bases at V and 0 bases at J, with 15 bases between the two ends. This CDR3 is built from 17 residues. CDR1 and CDR2 from the germline V gene are LNHNV and YYDKDF (reference sequence). The CDR3 DNA follows: TGTGCCACCAGCAGAGACGGGGCGGGGAGTACCTCCTACGAGCAGTACTTC. Translation: CATSRDGAGSTSYEQYF.